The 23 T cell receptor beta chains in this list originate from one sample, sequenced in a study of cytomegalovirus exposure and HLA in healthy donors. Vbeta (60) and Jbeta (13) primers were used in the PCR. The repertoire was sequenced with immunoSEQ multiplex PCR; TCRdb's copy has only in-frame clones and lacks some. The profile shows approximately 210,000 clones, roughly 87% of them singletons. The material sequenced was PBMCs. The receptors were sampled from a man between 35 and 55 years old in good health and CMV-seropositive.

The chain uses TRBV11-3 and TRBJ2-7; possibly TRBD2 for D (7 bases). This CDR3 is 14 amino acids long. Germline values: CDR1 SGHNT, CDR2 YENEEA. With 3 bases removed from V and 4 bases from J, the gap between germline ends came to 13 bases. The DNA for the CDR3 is TGTGCCAGCAGCTTCCGGGGGGCTGGTTACGAGCAGTACTTC. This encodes CASSFRGAGYEQYF.

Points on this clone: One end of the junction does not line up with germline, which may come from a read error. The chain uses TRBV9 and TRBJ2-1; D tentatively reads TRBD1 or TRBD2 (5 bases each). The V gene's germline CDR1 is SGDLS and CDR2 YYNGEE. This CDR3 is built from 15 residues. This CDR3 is CAGSVGASSGNEQFF. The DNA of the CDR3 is TGTGCCGGCAGCGTAGGGGCTAGCTCCGGCAATGAGCAGTTCTTC.

The DNA for the CDR3 is TGTGCCAGTAGCAACCTAGCGGGAGTAAATGAGCAGTTCTTC. This codes for CASSNLAGVNEQFF. The chain recombines TRBV19 with TRBJ2-1, with 10 bases fitting TRBD2. There are 14 residues in the CDR3. V was pared by 6 bases and J by 7 bases, with 6 bases of the junction left unmatched. CDR1 is LNHDA and CDR2 is SQIVND in the germline V gene (reference sequence).

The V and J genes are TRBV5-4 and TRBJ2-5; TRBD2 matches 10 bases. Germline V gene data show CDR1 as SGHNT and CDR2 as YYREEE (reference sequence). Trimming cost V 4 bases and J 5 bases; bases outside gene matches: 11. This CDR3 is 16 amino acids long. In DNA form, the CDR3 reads TGTGCCAGCAGCGATCCGGGACTAGCGATCGGGGAGACCCAGTACTTC. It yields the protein CASSDPGLAIGETQYF.

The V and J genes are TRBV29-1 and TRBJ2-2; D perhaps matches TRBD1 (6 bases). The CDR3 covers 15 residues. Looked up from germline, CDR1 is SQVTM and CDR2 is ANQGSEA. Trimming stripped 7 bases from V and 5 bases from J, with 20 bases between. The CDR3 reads CSATGPTGRTGELFF. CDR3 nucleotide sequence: TGCAGCGCCACCGGCCCCACAGGGAGAACCGGGGAGCTGTTTTTT.

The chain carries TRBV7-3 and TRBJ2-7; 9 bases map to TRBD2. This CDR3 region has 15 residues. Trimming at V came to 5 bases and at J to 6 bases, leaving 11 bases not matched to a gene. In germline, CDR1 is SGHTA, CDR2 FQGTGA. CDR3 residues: CASSPIAGEVTEQYF. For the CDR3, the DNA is TGTGCCAGCAGCCCTATAGCGGGAGAGGTCACCGAGCAGTACTTC.

CDR3 nucleotide sequence: TGTTCCAGCGCAGGCGGGGGAGACGAGCAGTACGTC. Translating gives CSSAGGGDEQYV. The V call is TRBV7-9, the J call TRBJ2-7; TRBD2 matches 7 bases. The CDR3 loop spans 12 amino acids. From germline, CDR1 is SEHNR and CDR2 FQNEAQ (reference sequence).

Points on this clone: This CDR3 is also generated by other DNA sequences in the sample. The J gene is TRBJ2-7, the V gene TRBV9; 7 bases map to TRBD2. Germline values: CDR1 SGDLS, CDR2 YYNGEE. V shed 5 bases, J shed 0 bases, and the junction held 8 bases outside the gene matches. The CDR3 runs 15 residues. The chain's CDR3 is CASSVGGDSSYEQYF. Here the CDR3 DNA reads TGTGCCAGCAGTGTGGGGGGGGACTCCTCCTACGAGCAGTACTTC.

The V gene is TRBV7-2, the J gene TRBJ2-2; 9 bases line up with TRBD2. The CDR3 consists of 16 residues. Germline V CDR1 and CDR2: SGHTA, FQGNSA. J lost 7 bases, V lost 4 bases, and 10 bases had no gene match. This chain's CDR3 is CASSSLAGPRGGELFF. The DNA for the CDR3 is TGTGCCAGCAGCTCCCTAGCGGGACCGAGGGGCGGGGAGCTGTTTTTT. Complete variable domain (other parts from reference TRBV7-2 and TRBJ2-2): GAGVSQSPSNKVTEKGKDVELRCDPISGHTALYWYRQSLGQGLEFLIYFQGNSAPDKSGLPSDRFSAERTGGSVSTLTIQRTQQEDSAVYLCASSSLAGPRGGELFFGEGSRLTVL.

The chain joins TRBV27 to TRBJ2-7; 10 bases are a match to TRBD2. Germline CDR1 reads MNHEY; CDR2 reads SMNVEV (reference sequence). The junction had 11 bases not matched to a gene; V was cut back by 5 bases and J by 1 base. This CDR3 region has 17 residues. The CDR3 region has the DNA TGTGCCAGCAGTCCCGCCCACACTAGCGGGACTTCCTACGAGCAGTACTTC. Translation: CASSPAHTSGTSYEQYF.

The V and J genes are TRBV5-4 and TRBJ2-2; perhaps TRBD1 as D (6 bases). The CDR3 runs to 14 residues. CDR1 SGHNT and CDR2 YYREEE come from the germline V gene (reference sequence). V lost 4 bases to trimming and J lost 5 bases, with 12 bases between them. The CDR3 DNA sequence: TGTGCCAGCAGCCGCGAGAGGGGGACCGGGGAGCTGTTTTTT. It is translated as CASSRERGTGELFF.

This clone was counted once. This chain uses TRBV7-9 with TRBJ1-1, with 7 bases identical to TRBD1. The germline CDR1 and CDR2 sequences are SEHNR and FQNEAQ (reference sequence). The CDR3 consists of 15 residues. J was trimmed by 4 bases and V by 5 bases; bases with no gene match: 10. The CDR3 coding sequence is TGTGCCAGCAGCCTTGGACAGGCCGGGGGCACTGAAGCTTTCTTT. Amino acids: CASSLGQAGGTEAFF.

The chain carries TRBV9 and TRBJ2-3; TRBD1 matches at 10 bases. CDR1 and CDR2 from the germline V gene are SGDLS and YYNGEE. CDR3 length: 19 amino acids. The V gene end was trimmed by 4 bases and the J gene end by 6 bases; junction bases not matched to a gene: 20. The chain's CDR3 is CASSSRTGGGAGAGDTQYF. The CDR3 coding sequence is TGTGCCAGCAGCTCTCGGACAGGGGGAGGAGCGGGAGCGGGGGATACGCAGTATTTT. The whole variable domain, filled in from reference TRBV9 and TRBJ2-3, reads DSGVTQTPKHLITATGQRVTLRCSPRSGDLSVYWYQQSLDQGLQFLIQYYNGEERAKGNILERFSAQQFPDLHSELNLSSLELGDSALYFCASSSRTGGGAGAGDTQYFGPGTRLTVL.

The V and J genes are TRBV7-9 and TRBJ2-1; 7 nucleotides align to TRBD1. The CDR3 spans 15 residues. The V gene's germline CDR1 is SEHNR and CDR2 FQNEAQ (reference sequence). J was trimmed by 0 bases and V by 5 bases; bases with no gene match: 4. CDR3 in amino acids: CASSPTGASYNEQFF. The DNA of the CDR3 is TGTGCCAGCAGCCCAACAGGGGCCTCCTACAATGAGCAGTTCTTC.

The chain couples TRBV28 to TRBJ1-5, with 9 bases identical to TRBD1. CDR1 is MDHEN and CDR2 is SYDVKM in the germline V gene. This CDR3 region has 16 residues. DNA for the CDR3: TGTGAAACCGGGACAGGGAATGTTGGCAGCAATCAGCCCCAGCATTTT. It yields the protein CETGTGNVGSNQPQHF.

The CDR3 reads CASSFQGADTEAFF. DNA of the CDR3: TGCGCCAGCAGCTTCCAGGGGGCTGACACTGAAGCTTTCTTT. This chain joins TRBV5-1 and TRBJ1-1; 8 bases agree with TRBD1. CDR1 SGHRS and CDR2 YFSETQ come from the germline V gene. Trimming took 2 bases from V and 3 from J; bases not matched to a gene: 3. This CDR3 is built from 14 residues.

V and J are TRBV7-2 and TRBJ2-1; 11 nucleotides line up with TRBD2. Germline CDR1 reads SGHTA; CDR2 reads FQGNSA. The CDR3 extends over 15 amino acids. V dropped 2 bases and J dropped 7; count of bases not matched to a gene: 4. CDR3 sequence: CASSLRLAGGNEQFF. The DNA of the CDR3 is TGTGCCAGCAGCTTAAGGCTAGCGGGAGGTAATGAGCAGTTCTTC.

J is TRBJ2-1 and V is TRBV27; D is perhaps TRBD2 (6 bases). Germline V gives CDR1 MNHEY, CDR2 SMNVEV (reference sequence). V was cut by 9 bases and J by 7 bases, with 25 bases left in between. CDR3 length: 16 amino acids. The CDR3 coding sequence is TGTGCCAGTCCCGACGCCCTCTCCGGGGGATGGAATGAGCAGTTCTTC. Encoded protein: CASPDALSGGWNEQFF.

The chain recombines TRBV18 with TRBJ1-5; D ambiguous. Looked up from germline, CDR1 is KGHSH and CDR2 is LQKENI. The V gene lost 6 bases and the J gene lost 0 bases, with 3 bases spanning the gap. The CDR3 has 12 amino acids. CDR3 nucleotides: TGTGCCAGCTCCAATAGCAATCAGCCCCAGCATTTT. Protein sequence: CASSNSNQPQHF.

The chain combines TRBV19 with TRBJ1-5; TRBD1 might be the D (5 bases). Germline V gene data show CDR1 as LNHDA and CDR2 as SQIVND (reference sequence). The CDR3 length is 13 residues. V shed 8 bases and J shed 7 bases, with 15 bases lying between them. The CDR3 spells CASAFFPGQPQHF. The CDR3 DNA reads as TGTGCCAGTGCATTTTTCCCAGGGCAGCCCCAGCATTTT. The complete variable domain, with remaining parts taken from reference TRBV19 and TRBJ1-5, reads DGGITQSPKYLFRKEGQNVTLSCEQNLNHDAMYWYRQDPGQGLRLIYYSQIVNDFQKGDIAEGYSVSREKKESFPLTVTSAQKNPTAFYLCASAFFPGQPQHFGDGTRLSIL.

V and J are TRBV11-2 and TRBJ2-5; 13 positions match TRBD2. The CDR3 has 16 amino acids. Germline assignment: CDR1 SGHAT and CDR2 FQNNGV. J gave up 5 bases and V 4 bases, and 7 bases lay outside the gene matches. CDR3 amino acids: CASSSQLAGGGETQYF. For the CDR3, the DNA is TGTGCCAGCAGCTCCCAACTAGCGGGAGGGGGGGAGACCCAGTACTTC.

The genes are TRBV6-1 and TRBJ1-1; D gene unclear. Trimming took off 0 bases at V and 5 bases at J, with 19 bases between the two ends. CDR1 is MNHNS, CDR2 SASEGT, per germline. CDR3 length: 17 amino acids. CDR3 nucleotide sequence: TGTGCCAGCAGTGAAGCGCGCCACCGAACCTCGGGGACTGAAGCTTTCTTT. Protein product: CASSEARHRTSGTEAFF.

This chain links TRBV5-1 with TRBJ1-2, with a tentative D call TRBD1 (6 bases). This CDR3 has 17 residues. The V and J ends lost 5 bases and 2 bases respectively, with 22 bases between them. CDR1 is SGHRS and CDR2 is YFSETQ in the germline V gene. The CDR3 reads CASRRASSTGENYGYTF. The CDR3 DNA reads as TGCGCCAGCAGACGCGCCTCGTCGACAGGAGAGAACTATGGCTACACCTTC.